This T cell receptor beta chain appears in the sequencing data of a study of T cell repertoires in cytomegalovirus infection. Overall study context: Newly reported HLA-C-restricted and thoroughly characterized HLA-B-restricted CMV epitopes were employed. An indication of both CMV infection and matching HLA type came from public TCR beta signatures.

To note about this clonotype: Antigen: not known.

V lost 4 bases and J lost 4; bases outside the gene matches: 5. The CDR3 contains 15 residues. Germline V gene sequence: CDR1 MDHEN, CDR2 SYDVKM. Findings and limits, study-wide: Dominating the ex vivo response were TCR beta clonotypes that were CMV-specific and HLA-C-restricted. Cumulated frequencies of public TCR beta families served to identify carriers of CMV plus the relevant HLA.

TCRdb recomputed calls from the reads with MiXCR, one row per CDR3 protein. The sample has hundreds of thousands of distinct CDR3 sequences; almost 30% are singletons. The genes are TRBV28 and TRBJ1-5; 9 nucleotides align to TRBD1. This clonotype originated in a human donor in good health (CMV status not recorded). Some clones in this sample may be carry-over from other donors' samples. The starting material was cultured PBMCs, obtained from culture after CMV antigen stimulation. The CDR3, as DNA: TGTGCCAGCAGTTCAGACAGGGGGTGGAATCAGCCCCAGCATTTT. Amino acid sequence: CASSSDRGWNQPQHF.